This is a list of T cell receptor beta chains from one sample in a study of Ad26.COV2.S vaccination and SARS-CoV-2 variants. Here immunoSEQ multiplex PCR was the method, and the copy in TCRdb shows in-frame clones only, minus some. The profile covers 350,000 to 450,000 clones, with around 92% appearing a single time and about 1.7% taken by the ten largest. The sequencing used peripheral blood, collected in a trial of Ad26.COV2.S vaccine versus placebo. The source of these receptors is a person between 18 and 59 years old who received the Ad26.COV2.S COVID-19 vaccine or a placebo. Both conserved end residues are part of each CDR3. The order of the fields is J gene, D gene, V gene, CDR3 DNA, CDR3 protein. A D gene is named only where the DNA matches it firmly.

>TRBJ1-6|NA|TRBV6-5
TGTGCCAGCAGCCGACGACGCGGGTCAGGGTCACCCCTCCACTTT
CASSRRRGSGSPLHF
>TRBJ2-4|TRBD2|TRBV4-3
TGCGCCAGCAGCGAAGGACTAGCGGGGGGTCTAGCCAAAAACATTCAGTACTTC
CASSEGLAGGLAKNIQYF
>TRBJ2-3|NA|TRBV29-1
TGCAGCGTTGAGAGTCCCATGGTTACAGATACGCAGTATTTT
CSVESPMVTDTQYF
>TRBJ1-2|TRBD1|TRBV27
TGTGCCAGCAGACGGACAGGGCAGAGGGATGGCTACACCTTC
CASRRTGQRDGYTF
>TRBJ2-3|NA|TRBV9
TGTGCCAGCAGCGTAGGGGGCACAGATACGCAGTATTTT
CASSVGGTDTQYF
>TRBJ2-3|TRBD2|TRBV28
TGTGCCAGCAATTCCTTCGTTGCTAGCGGGGGAGATACGCAGTATTTT
CASNSFVASGGDTQYF
>TRBJ1-1|NA|TRBV3-1/TRBV3-2
TGTGCCAGCAGCCCCACGGAGGACAGCCATGATGAAGCTTTCTTT
CASSPTEDSHDEAFF
>TRBJ2-3|NA|TRBV29-1
TGCAGCGTCGAGGCCCCAGGGCTTAGCACAGATACGCAGTATTTT
CSVEAPGLSTDTQYF
>TRBJ1-4|NA|TRBV4-3
TGCGCCAGCAGCCAAGAGGACAGCATGACAACTAATGAAAAACTGTTTTTT
CASSQEDSMTTNEKLFF
>TRBJ1-2|TRBD1|TRBV28
TGTGCCAGCAGTCCAGAGACAGGGTATGGCTACACCTTC
CASSPETGYGYTF
>TRBJ1-1|NA|TRBV9
TGTGCCAGCAACAAAATGACAGACCAAAACACTGAAGCTTTCTTT
CASNKMTDQNTEAFF
>TRBJ2-6|NA|TRBV5-1
TGCGCCAGCAGCTTGTGGATTTGGACAGATTACTCTGGGGCCAACGTCCTGACTTTC
CASSLWIWTDYSGANVLTF
>TRBJ2-2|NA|TRBV6-6
TGTGCCAGCACAATCGGGGTGGCCGAGTACACCGGGGAGCTGTTTTTT
CASTIGVAEYTGELFF
>TRBJ2-1|TRBD2|TRBV14
TGTGCCAGCAGCCAAGAGTCTCGCGGGGGGGCCCACAATGAGCAGTTCTTC
CASSQESRGGAHNEQFF
>TRBJ2-2|TRBD2|TRBV6-2/TRBV6-3
TGTGCCAGCAGTTACACGATCGGACTAGCGGGGGGAGCGACCGGGGAGCTGTTTTTT
CASSYTIGLAGGATGELFF